This TCR beta chain emerged from a study of regulatory T cells in long-lasting Graves disease. The time point here: newly diagnosed GD, antithyroid drugs for less than 3 months. Following extraction of RNA from PBMCs, that RNA was used to make the TCR library. Arm-PCR of CDR3 regions and iRepertoire HTBI primers were the basis on which TCR beta libraries were built. TCRdb redid the calling of the multiplex PCR reads with MiXCR, one entry per CDR3 protein. The table lists about 540,000 distinct CDR3 sequences, approximately 12% of them singletons, with roughly 9.7% in the top ten. This clonotype was seen only a few times. Per germline, CDR1 SGHAT and CDR2 FQDESV (reference sequence). CDR3 length: 15 residues. With 3 bases removed from V and 14 bases from J, the gap between germline ends came to 24 bases. The sample was also linked to a second study, of T cells in Graves' hyperthyroidism and ophthalmopathy. As reported in that work: The HTBI primer set was used in a first-round RT-PCR of the TCR CDR3. In validation, the model predicted ophthalmopathy. These predictions came a median approximately six months before onset.

This rearrangement joins TRBV11-1 to TRBJ2-3, with D possibly being TRBD1 (6 bases). The source of this sequence is a man aged 25-40 years with Graves disease. Sequenced material: peripheral blood mononuclear cells (PBMCs), taken at new diagnosis, from a patient treated with antithyroid drugs. The CDR3 here is CASSFPTIQDSEGYF. DNA of the CDR3: TGTGCCAGCAGCTTTCCAACTATTCAGGACAGCGAAGGGTATTTT.